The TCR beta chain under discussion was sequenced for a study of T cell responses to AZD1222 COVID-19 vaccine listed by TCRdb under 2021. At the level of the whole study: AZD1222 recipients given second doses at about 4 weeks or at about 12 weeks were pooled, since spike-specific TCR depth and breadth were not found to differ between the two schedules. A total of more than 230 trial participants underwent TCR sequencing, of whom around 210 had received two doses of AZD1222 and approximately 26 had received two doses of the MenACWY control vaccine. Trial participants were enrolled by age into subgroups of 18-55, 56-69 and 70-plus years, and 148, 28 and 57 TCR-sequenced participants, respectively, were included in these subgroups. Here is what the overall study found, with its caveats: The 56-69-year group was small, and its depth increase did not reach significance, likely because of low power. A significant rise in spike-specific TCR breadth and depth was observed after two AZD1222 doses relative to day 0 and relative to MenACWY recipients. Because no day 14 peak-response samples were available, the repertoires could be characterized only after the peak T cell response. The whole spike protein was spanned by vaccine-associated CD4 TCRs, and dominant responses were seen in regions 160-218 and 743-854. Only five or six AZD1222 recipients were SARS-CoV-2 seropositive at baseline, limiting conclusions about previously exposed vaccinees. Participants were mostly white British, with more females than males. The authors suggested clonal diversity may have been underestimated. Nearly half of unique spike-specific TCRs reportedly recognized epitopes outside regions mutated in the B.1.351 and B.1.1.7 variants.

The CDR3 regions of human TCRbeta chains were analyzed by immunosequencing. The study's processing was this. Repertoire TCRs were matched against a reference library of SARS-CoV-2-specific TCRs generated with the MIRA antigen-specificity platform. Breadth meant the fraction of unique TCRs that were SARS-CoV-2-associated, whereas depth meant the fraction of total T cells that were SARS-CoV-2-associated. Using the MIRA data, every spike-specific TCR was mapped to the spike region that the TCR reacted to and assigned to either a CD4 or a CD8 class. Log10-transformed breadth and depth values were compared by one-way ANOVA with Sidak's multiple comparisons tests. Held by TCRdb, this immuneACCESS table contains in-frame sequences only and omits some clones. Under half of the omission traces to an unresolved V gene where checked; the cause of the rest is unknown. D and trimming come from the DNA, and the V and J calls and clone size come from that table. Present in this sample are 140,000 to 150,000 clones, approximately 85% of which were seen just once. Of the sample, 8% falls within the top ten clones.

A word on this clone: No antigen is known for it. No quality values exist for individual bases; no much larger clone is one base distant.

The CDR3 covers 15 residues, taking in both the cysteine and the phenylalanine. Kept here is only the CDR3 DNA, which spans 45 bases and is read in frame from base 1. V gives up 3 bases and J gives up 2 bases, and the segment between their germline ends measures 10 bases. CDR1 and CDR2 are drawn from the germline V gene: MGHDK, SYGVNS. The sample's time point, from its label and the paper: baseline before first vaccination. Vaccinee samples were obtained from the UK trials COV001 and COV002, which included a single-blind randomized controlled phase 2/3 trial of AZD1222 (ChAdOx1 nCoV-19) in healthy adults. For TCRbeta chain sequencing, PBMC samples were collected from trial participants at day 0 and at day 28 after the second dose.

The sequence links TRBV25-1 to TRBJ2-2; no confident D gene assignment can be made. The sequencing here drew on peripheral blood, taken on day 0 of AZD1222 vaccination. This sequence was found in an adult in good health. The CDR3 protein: CASSDGQLNTGELFF. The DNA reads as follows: TGTGCCAGCAGTGATGGGCAGTTAAACACCGGGGAGCTGTTTTTT.